This T cell receptor beta chain was captured in a study of blood T cell repertoires in COVID-19. Study-level information: Specimens from acute and convalescent COVID-19 originated in the United States, Italy and Spain. PBMCs, B-cell-depleted T cells, or T cells provided the cDNA or gDNA that made up the material.

In the original analysis: Nucleated cell counts were estimated from reference gene primer amplification. The table came from immunoSEQ multiplex PCR; TCRdb's copy has only in-frame clones and leaves some out. V and J calls and clone size are copied from that table; D and trimming were computed from the DNA. The repertoire consists of under 250,000 clones, with 75% to 85% occurring once and the leading ten covering roughly a tenth. CDR3 length equals 15 residues. V gave up 5 bases and J gave up 0 bases, with 13 bases separating them. Germline V lookup: CDR1 SGHVS, CDR2 FQNEAQ. This clonotype originated in a man aged 45-65 years with active or convalescent COVID-19. The rearrangement uses TRBV7-8 and TRBJ1-2; D call uncertain. Sequenced material: peripheral blood. As DNA, the CDR3 is TGTGCCAGCAGCCCCCGTGGGCAGACTAACTATGGCTACACCTTC. It is translated as CASSPRGQTNYGYTF.